The subject of this entry is one T cell receptor beta chain. Its matching antigen is unknown. Investigators took roughly 9.5 milliliters of peripheral blood from every donor. This specimen belongs to a study of blood T cells in healthy people across ages. Study-wide results and caveats: A conclusive naive versus antigen-experienced comparison was prevented by the unsorted PBMCs.

Through a sample-barcoded 5' primer and a J-beta primer mix, a second PCR was run for roughly 6 to 12 cycles. MiXCR, applied by TCRdb to the 5' RACE reads, yields one record per CDR3 protein. The sample lists some 930,000 distinct CDR3 sequences, roughly 28% occurring once. Another study also made use of these data, one on T cells of mothers and their children. That report notes: Three healthy Caucasian mothers and their six children were the donors. The TCR beta CDR3 read count exceeded 8.5 million for each mother and was around 3.1 million for each child.

Sequenced material: blood. The TCR comes from a woman aged 40 to 50 in good health.

CDR3 residues: CASSSRDRPLYGYTF. In DNA form, the CDR3 reads TGTGCCAGTAGTTCCCGGGACAGGCCTCTCTATGGCTACACCTTC. This chain links TRBV19 with TRBJ1-2; 8 nucleotides line up with TRBD1. Germline values: CDR1 LNHDA, CDR2 SQIVND (reference sequence). The V and J ends lost 5 bases and 4 bases, in that order; junction bases with no gene match: 9. The CDR3 is 15 residues long. Full variable domain (remainder filled in from reference TRBV19 and TRBJ1-2): DGGITQSPKYLFRKEGQNVTLSCEQNLNHDAMYWYRQDPGQGLRLIYYSQIVNDFQKGDIAEGYSVSREKKESFPLTVTSAQKNPTAFYLCASSSRDRPLYGYTFGSGTRLTVV.